This section outlines one T cell receptor (beta chain) sequence together with its context. Its antigen remains unidentified. The sample belongs to a study of beta chain features in type 1 diabetes. Looking at the study overall: Cell yields, age and gender were similar between patients and healthy donors. All samples yielded around 98,000,000 examined sorted cells. Study-level findings and limits: The influence of HLA type on TCRB rearrangement stayed undetermined.

Sequenced material consisted of expressed TCRB transcripts (all of the isolated RNA was reverse transcribed). Using immunoSEQ multiplex PCR, the repertoire was profiled, and TCRdb retains in-frame clones only, with some absent. This table holds about 140,000 clones, roughly 9.7% found once. Unmatched junction bases numbered 9, after V lost 6 bases and J lost 2 bases. There are 16 residues in the CDR3. Germline lookup yields CDR1 LNHDA and CDR2 SQIVND (reference sequence). The chain couples TRBV19 to TRBJ2-1; 8 bases fit TRBD2. The sequenced sample consisted of central memory CD4+ T cells from blood. The receptor was derived from a woman in her 40s in good health. The DNA of the CDR3 is TGTGCCAGTAGCCGGGAGGGGGGGTCCACCTACAATGAGCAGTTCTTC. Translated: CASSREGGSTYNEQFF.